The rows below give T cell receptor beta chains drawn from one sample of a study of shared clonotypes between healthy human individuals. Some clones are missing from TCRdb's copy, which holds only in-frame ones; the method was immunoSEQ multiplex PCR. The table includes roughly 2.5 million clones, over 85% detected once. The sequencing input was naive CD4+ T cells sorted from blood. These receptors were collected from a man aged 18 to 35 in good health. CDR3s include the opening cysteine and the closing phenylalanine or tryptophan. A D gene is named only where the DNA matches it firmly. Not all rows give a size; the values are once, few, many and, for expanded clones, a class.

15	-	-	TRBV11-3	TRBJ2-7	CASSRGSGGSYEQYF	TGTGCCAGCAGCCGCGGGTCGGGCGGGTCCTACGAGCAGTACTTC
13	-	-	TRBV30	TRBJ1-1	CAWSASMNTEAFF	TGTGCCTGGAGTGCAAGCATGAACACTGAAGCTTTCTTT
15	TRBD2	-	TRBV9	TRBJ2-5	CASSESGSRIETQYF	TGTGCCAGCAGCGAGAGCGGGAGCAGGATTGAGACCCAGTACTTC
14	TRBD1	once	TRBV6-5	TRBJ2-4	CASTPGGQKNIQYF	TGTGCCAGCACCCCAGGGGGACAAAAAAACATTCAGTACTTC
14	-	-	TRBV11-3	TRBJ2-3	CASSLGRHTDTQYF	TGTGCCAGCAGCTTAGGCCGCCACACAGATACGCAGTATTTT
15	-	-	TRBV5-5	TRBJ2-5	CASSPTDERWGTQYF	TGTGCCAGCAGCCCCACCGACGAGCGGTGGGGGACCCAGTACTTC
15	TRBD2	-	TRBV10-2	TRBJ2-7	CASSDRLAGAYEQYF	TGCGCCAGCAGTGATCGGCTAGCGGGGGCATACGAGCAGTACTTC
14	-	-	TRBV18	TRBJ1-6	CASSPISGASPLHF	TGTGCCAGCTCACCCATTTCCGGGGCCTCACCCCTCCACTTT
14	-	-	TRBV2	TRBJ2-3	CASTGPKSTDTQYF	TGTGCCAGCACGGGACCGAAAAGCACAGATACGCAGTATTTT
15	-	-	TRBV27	TRBJ1-6	CASSWGGARNSPLHF	TGTGCCAGCAGTTGGGGGGGGGCGAGAAATTCACCCCTCCACTTT
15	TRBD2	-	TRBV14	TRBJ2-3	CASSPSGIGADTQYF	TGTGCCAGCAGTCCTAGCGGGATAGGGGCAGATACGCAGTATTTT
14	TRBD2	-	TRBV15	TRBJ2-3	CATSPTYGGDTQYF	TGTGCCACCAGCCCTACGTACGGGGGGGATACGCAGTATTTT
13	-	-	TRBV7-9	TRBJ1-1	CASSRDGNTEAFF	TGTGCCAGCAGCCGGGACGGTAACACTGAAGCTTTCTTT
15	-	-	TRBV5-1	TRBJ1-5	CASSPGAEPNQPQHF	TGCGCCAGCAGCCCTGGGGCGGAGCCCAATCAGCCCCAGCATTTT
15	-	-	TRBV27	TRBJ1-4	CASSRGGTGYEKLFF	TGTGCCAGCAGCCGCGGGGGAACAGGGTACGAAAAACTGTTTTTT
12	TRBD1	-	TRBV28	TRBJ2-3	CASNGDSYTQYF	TGTGCCAGCAACGGGGACAGTTATACGCAGTATTTT
16	-	-	TRBV19	TRBJ1-6	CASSIEGSGTNSPLHF	TGTGCCAGTAGTATAGAGGGGTCCGGGACAAATTCACCCCTCCACTTT
18	TRBD2	-	TRBV6-1	TRBJ2-6	CASSARTSGNSGANVLTF	TGTGCCAGCAGTGCCAGGACTAGCGGAAATTCTGGGGCCAACGTCCTGACTTTC
15	-	-	TRBV4-1	TRBJ2-3	CASSHLRDSTDTQYF	TGCGCCAGCAGCCACCTCCGGGACTCCACAGATACGCAGTATTTT
13	-	-	TRBV9	TRBJ2-3	CASSPKTTDTQYF	TGTGCCAGCAGCCCCAAAACGACAGATACGCAGTATTTT
16	TRBD1	-	TRBV19	TRBJ1-4	CASSIGDRAPNEKLFF	TGTGCCAGTAGTATAGGGGACAGGGCCCCTAATGAAAAACTGTTTTTT
10	-	few	TRBV6-1	TRBJ2-7	CASMGYEQYF	TGTGCCAGCATGGGGTACGAGCAGTACTTC
15	-	-	TRBV7-3	TRBJ2-5	CASSPQGAGVETQYF	TGTGCCAGCAGCCCCCAGGGAGCAGGGGTAGAGACCCAGTACTTC
15	-	-	TRBV5-1	TRBJ2-3	CATNGGVSSTDTQYF	TGCGCCACCAATGGAGGGGTTTCTAGCACAGATACGCAGTATTTT
14	TRBD2	-	TRBV7-7	TRBJ2-1	CASSLAGRYNEQFF	TGTGCTAGCAGCTTAGCGGGTCGGTACAATGAGCAGTTCTTC
15	TRBD1	-	TRBV5-6	TRBJ1-5	CASSMGQLSNQPQHF	TGTGCCAGCAGCATGGGACAGCTTAGCAATCAGCCCCAGCATTTT
14	-	-	TRBV18	TRBJ1-1	CASSPSGVNTEAFF	TGTGCCAGCTCACCATCAGGGGTGAACACTGAAGCTTTCTTT
13	TRBD2	-	TRBV29-1	TRBJ2-5	CSAPTSGGATQYF	TGCAGCGCCCCAACTAGCGGGGGGGCGACCCAGTACTTC
15	-	-	TRBV7-2	TRBJ2-5	CASSSRDWYQETQYF	TGTGCCAGCAGCTCCCGGGACTGGTACCAAGAGACCCAGTACTTC
14	-	-	TRBV30	TRBJ2-2	CAWAITGGPGELFF	TGTGCCTGGGCGATAACTGGGGGCCCCGGGGAGCTGTTTTTT
14	-	-	TRBV10-3	TRBJ1-4	CAISDSSTNEKLFF	TGTGCCATCAGTGACAGTTCAACTAATGAAAAACTGTTTTTT
14	-	-	TRBV30	TRBJ2-7	CAWSARLGPYEQYF	TGTGCCTGGAGTGCCCGCCTGGGCCCCTACGAGCAGTACTTC
14	-	-	TRBV6-1	TRBJ2-3	CASKKGLFTDTQYF	TGTGCCAGCAAGAAGGGGCTATTCACAGATACGCAGTATTTT
15	TRBD1	-	TRBV5-1	TRBJ1-1	CASSRSGQGNTEAFF	TGCGCCAGCAGTCGCTCGGGACAGGGGAACACTGAAGCTTTCTTT
15	-	-	TRBV27	TRBJ1-1	CASSLRGFADTEAFF	TGTGCCAGCAGTTTAAGGGGGTTTGCGGACACTGAAGCTTTCTTT
16	-	-	TRBV5-1	TRBJ1-6	CASSLAGPNYNSPLHF	TGCGCCAGCAGCTTGGCCGGGCCAAACTATAATTCACCCCTCCACTTT
15	-	-	TRBV9	TRBJ1-3	CASSVAGDDRNTIYF	TGTGCCAGCAGCGTAGCTGGGGACGACCGAAACACCATATATTTT